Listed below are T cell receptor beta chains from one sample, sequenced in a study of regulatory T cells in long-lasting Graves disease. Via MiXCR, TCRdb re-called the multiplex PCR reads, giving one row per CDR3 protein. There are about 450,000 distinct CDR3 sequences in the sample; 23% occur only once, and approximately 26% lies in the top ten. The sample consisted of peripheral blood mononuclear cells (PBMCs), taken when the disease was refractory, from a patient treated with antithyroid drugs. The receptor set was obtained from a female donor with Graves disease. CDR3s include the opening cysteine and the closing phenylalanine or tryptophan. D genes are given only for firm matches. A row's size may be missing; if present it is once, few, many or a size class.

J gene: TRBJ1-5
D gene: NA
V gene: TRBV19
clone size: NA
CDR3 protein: CASSSGAGSFVGRPQHF
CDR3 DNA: TGTGCCAGTAGTAGCGGGGCAGGGAGTTTCGTAGGGAGGCCCCAGCATTTT

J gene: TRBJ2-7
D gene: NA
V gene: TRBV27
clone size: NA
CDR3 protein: CASTRELGYEQYF
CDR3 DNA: TGTGCCAGCACTCGCGAGTTGGGCTACGAGCAGTACTTC

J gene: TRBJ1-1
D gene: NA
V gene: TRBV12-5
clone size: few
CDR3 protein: CASGRTLGTEAFF
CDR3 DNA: TGTGCTAGTGGTAGGACCCTGGGGACTGAAGCTTTCTTT

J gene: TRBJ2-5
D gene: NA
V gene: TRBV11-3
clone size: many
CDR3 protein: CASSLGTEGETQYF
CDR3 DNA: TGTGCCAGCAGCTTAGGAACGGAGGGGGAGACCCAGTACTTC

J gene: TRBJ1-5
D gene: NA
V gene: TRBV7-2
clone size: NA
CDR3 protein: CASSLGTVSVWPQHF
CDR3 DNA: TGTGCCAGCAGCTTAGGGACAGTAAGCGTGTGGCCCCAGCATTTT

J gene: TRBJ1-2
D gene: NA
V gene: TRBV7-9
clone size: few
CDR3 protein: CASSLAPPADRYTF
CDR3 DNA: TGTGCCAGCAGCTTAGCCCCCCCGGCAGATCGCTACACCTTC

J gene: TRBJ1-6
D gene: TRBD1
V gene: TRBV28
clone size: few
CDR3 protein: CASSLGTGIGNSPLHF
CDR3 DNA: TGTGCCAGCAGTCTCGGGACAGGGATCGGTAATTCACCCCTCCACTTT

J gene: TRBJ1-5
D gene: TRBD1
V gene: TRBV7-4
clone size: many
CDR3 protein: CASSLDRDECNQPQHF
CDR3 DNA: TGTGCCAGCAGCCTCGACAGGGATGAGTGCAATCAGCCCCAGCATTTT

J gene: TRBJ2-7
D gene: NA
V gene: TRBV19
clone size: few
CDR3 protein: CASSIREGGYEQYF
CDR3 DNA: TGTGCCAGTAGTATTAGAGAGGGGGGCTACGAGCAGTACTTC

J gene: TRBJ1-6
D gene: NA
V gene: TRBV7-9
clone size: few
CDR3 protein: CASSLAPGRDSPLHF
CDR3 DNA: TGTGCCAGCAGCTTAGCCCCGGGACGGGATTCACCCCTCCACTTT

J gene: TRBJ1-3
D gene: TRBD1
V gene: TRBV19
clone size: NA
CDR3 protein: CASSPFGTDGNTIYF
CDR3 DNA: TGTGCCAGTAGTCCTTTCGGGACAGACGGAAACACCATATATTTT

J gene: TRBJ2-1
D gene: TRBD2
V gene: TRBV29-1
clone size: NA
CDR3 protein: CSVPPASGLYNEQFF
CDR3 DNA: TGCAGCGTCCCCCCGGCTAGCGGTCTGTACAATGAGCAGTTCTTC

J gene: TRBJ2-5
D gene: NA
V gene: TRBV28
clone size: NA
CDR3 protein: CASTLSLGKETQYF
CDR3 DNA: TGTGCCAGCACCCTAAGTTTGGGGAAAGAGACCCAGTACTTC

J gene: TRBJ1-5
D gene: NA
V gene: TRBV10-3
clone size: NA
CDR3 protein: CATGTGSSNQPQHF
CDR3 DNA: TGTGCCACCGGTACCGGGAGTAGCAATCAGCCCCAGCATTTT

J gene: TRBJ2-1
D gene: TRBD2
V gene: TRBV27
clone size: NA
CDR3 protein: CASIKTSGIYNEQFF
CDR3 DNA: TGTGCCAGCATCAAGACTAGCGGGATCTACAATGAGCAGTTCTTC

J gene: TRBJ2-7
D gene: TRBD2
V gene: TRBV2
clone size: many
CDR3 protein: CASSENSGSPYEQYF
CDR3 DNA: TGTGCCAGCAGTGAAAACAGCGGGAGCCCCTACGAGCAGTACTTC

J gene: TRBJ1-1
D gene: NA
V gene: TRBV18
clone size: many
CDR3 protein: CASSPPKGGGTEAFF
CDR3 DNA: TGTGCCAGCTCACCACCAAAGGGGGGTGGGACTGAAGCTTTCTTT

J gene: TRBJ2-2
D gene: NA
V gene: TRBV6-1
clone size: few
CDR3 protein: CASSEALGGTNTGELFF
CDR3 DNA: TGTGCCAGCAGTGAAGCGCTAGGGGGGACGAACACCGGGGAGCTGTTTTTT

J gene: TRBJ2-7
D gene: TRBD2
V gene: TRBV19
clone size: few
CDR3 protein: CASSIFVMSGTSGRSYEQYF
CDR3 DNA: TGTGCCAGTAGTATATTCGTTATGTCCGGGACTAGCGGGAGGTCCTACGAGCAGTACTTC

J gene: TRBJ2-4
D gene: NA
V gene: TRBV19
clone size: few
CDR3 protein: CASSIGAGGGRNLAKNIQYF
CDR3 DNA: TGTGCCAGTAGTATCGGGGCGGGTGGGGGACGGAATCTAGCCAAAAACATTCAGTACTTC

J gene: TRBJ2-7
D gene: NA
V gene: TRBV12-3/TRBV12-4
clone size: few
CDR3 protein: CASSLWDGLITREQYF
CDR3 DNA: TGTGCCAGCAGTTTATGGGACGGATTGATTACGAGGGAGCAGTACTTC